This TCR beta chain appears in the sequencing data of a study of T-cell memory formation after mild COVID-19. The overall study: TCR clusters were mostly donor specific. Overall study results and limits: CD4+ bias marked clones expanding day 15 to 37, unlike balanced contracting clones. CD4+ contracting clones were mainly CM and EM; CD8+ ones, EMRA.

Researchers used 5'RACE with constant-segment primers to make TCR alpha and TCR beta cDNA libraries that carry sample barcodes and UMIs. TCRdb recomputed calls from the 5' RACE reads with MiXCR, one row per CDR3 protein. The sample comprises around 420,000 distinct CDR3 sequences, about 24% of which are singletons, and around 8.8% rests with the top ten. The table lists this clonotype with a few counts. Its specificity is not known. Germline V gene lookup returns CDR1 MNHEY and CDR2 SVGAGI. The CDR3 is 12 amino acids. V lost 6 bases to trimming and J lost 6 bases, with 10 bases between them. Sequenced sample: PBMCs or a T cell subset sorted from them (not recorded which). This sequence was found in an adult woman who had mild COVID-19 (a few samples of this study predate the infection). Cell type and time point are not known. The gene calls are TRBV6-5 and TRBJ2-3, with D tentatively TRBD2 (5 bases). The CDR3 is CASSATGDTQYF. The CDR3 nucleotides read TGTGCCAGCAGCGCGACGGGGGATACGCAGTATTTT.